This T cell receptor (beta chain) was observed in a study of blood T cell repertoires in COVID-19. Overall study: Spain, Italy and the United States supplied samples that represented acute and convalescent COVID-19. From T cells, B-cell-depleted T cells, or PBMCs came the material, which was cDNA or gDNA.

Trimming took 3 bases from V and 3 from J; bases not matched to a gene: 6. The germline V gene has CDR1 SNHLY and CDR2 FYNNEI. The CDR3 spans 15 residues. Method: immunoSEQ multiplex PCR; TCRdb's copy keeps in-frame clones and lacks some. This sample has more than 60,000 clones; approximately 78% occur once, and the top ten carry more than 9%. The sequenced sample was peripheral blood. The TCR sequence derives from a man aged 55 to 70 with acute or convalescent COVID-19. The V call is TRBV2, the J call TRBJ2-7, with TRBD1 identical over 9 bases. The CDR3 sequence: CASSEGGTGHYEQYF. CDR3 sequence (DNA): TGTGCCAGCAGTGAGGGTGGGACAGGGCACTACGAGCAGTACTTC.